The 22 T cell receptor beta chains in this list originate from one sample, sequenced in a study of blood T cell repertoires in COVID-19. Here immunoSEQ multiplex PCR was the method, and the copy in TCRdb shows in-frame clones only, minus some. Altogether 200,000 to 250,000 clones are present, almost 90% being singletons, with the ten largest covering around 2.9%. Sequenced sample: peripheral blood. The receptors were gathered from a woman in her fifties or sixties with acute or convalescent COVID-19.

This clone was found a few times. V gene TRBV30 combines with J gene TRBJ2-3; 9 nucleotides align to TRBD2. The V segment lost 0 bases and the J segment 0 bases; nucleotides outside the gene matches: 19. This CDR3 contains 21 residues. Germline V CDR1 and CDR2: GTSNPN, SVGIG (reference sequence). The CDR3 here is CAWSVEFFLTSGPTSTDTQYF. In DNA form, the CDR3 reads TGTGCCTGGAGTGTGGAGTTTTTCCTGACTAGCGGACCAACTAGCACAGATACGCAGTATTTT.

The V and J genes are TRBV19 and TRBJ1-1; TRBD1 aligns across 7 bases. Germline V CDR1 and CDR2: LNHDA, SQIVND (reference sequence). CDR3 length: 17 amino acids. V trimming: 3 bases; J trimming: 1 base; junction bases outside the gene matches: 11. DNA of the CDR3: TGTGCCAGTAGTATGCGCCGACAGGGTAGGGCGAACACTGAAGCTTTCTTT. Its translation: CASSMRRQGRANTEAFF. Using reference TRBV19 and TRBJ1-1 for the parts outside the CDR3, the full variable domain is DGGITQSPKYLFRKEGQNVTLSCEQNLNHDAMYWYRQDPGQGLRLIYYSQIVNDFQKGDIAEGYSVSREKKESFPLTVTSAQKNPTAFYLCASSMRRQGRANTEAFFGQGTRLTVV.

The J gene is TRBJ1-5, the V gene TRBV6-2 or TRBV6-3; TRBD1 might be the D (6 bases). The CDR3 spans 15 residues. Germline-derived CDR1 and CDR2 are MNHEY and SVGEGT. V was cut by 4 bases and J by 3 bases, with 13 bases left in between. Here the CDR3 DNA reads TGTGCCAGCAGTTCGACAGGAAGTATCAATCAGCCCCAGCATTTT. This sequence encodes CASSSTGSINQPQHF.

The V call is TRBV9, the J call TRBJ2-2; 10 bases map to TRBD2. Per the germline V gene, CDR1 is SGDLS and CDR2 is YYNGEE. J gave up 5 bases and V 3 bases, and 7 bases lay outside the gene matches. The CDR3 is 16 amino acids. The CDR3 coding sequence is TGTGCCAGCAGCGCGCTAGCGGGAGTAAAAACCGGGGAGCTGTTTTTT. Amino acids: CASSALAGVKTGELFF.

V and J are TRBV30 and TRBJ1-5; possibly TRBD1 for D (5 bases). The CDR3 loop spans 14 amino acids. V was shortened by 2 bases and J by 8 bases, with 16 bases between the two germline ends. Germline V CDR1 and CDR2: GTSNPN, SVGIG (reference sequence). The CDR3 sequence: CAWSLGGGLEPQHF. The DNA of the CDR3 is TGTGCCTGGAGTCTGGGGGGGGGATTGGAGCCCCAGCATTTT.

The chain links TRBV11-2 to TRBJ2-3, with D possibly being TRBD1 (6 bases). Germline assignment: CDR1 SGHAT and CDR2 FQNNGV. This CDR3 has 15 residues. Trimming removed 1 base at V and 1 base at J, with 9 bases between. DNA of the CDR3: TGTGCCAGCAGCTTAGTAGGGGGACGCACAGATACGCAGTATTTT. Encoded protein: CASSLVGGRTDTQYF.

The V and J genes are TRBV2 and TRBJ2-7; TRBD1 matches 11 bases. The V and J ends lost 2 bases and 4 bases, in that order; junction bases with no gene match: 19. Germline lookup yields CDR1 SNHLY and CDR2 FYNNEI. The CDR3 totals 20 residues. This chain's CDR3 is CASSELGTGGVWREKYEQYF. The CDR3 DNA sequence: TGTGCCAGCAGTGAACTGGGGACAGGGGGGGTCTGGCGGGAGAAGTACGAGCAGTACTTC.

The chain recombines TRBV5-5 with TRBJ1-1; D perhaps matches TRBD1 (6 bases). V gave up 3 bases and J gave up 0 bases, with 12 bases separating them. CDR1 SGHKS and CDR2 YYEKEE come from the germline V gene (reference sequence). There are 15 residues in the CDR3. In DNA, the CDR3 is TGTGCCAGCAGCTCCATACAGGGCATGAACACTGAAGCTTTCTTT. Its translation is CASSSIQGMNTEAFF.

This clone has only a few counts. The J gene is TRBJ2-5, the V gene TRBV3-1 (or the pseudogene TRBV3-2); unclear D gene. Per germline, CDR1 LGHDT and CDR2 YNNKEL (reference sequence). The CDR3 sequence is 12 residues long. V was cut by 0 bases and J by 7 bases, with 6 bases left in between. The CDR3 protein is CASSQDRGTQYF. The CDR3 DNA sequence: TGTGCCAGCAGCCAAGATCGAGGGACCCAGTACTTC.

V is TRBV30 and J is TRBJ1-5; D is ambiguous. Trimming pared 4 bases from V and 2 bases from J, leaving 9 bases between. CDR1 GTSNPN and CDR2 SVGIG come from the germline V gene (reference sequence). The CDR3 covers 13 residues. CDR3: CAWTRGGNQPQHF. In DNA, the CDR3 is TGTGCCTGGACGCGAGGAGGCAATCAGCCCCAGCATTTT.

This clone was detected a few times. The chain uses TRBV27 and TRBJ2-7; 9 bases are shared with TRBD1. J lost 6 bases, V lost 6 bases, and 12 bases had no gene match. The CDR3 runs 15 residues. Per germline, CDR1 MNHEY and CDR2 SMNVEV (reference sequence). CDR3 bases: TGTGCCAGCAGACTGTTACAGGGGGCAATAGGCGAGCAGTACTTC. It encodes CASRLLQGAIGEQYF.

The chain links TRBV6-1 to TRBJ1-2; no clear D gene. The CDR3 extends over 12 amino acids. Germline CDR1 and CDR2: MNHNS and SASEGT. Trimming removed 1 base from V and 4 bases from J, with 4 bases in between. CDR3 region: CASSEVGYGYTF. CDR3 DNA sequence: TGTGCCAGCAGTGAAGTCGGCTATGGCTACACCTTC.

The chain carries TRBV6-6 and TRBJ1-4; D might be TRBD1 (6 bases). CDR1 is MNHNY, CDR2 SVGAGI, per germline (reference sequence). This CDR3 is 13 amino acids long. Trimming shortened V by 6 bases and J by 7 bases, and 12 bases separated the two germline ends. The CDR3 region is CASSPTGSEKLFF. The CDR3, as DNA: TGTGCCAGCAGCCCCACAGGGTCTGAAAAACTGTTTTTT.

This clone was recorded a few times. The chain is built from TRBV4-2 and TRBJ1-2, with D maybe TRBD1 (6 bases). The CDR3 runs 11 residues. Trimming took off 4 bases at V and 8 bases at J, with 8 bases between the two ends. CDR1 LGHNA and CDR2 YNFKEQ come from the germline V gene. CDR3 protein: CASSLTGGYTF. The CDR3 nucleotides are TGTGCCAGCAGCCTAACAGGGGGCTACACCTTC.

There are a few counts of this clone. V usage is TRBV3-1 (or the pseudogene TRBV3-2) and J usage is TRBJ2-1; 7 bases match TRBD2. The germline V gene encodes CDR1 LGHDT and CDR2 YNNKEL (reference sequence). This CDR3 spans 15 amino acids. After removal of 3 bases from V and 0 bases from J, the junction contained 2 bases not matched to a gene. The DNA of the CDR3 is TGTGCCAGCAGCCACGGCGGGGGCTCCTACAATGAGCAGTTCTTC. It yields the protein CASSHGGGSYNEQFF.

The CDR3 nucleotides are TGTGCCAGCAGTGACAGGGGGATGACTGAAGCTTTCTTT. Its translation: CASSDRGMTEAFF. The genes are TRBV6-1 and TRBJ1-1; 7 nucleotides align to TRBD1. The CDR3 consists of 13 residues. CDR1 is MNHNS and CDR2 is SASEGT in the germline V gene. J was trimmed by 5 bases and V by 3 bases; bases with no gene match: 3.

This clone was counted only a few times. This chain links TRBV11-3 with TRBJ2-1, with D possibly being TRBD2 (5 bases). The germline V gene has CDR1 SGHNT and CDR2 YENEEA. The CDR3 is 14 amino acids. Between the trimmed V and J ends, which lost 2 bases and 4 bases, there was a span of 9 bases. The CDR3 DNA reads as TGTGCCAGCAGCTTATCTCGGGGTTACAATGAGCAGTTCTTC. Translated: CASSLSRGYNEQFF.

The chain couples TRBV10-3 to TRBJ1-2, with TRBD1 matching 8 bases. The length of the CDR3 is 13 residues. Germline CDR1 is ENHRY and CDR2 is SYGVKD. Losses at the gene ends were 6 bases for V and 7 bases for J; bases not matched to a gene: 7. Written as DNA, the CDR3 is TGTGCCATCAGAGCAGGGGGACAGGCTGGCTACACCTTC. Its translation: CAIRAGGQAGYTF.

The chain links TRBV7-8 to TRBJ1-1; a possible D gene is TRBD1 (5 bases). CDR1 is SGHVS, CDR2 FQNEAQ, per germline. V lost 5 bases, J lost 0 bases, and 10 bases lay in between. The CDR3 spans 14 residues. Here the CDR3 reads CASSPQGLNTEAFF. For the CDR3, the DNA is TGTGCCAGCAGCCCTCAGGGCTTGAACACTGAAGCTTTCTTT.

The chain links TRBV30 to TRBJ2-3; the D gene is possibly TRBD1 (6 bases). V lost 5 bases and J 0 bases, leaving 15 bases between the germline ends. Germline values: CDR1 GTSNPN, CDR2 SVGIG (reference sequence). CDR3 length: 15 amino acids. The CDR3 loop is CAWGTGSYSTDTQYF. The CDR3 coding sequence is TGTGCCTGGGGTACAGGGTCCTATAGCACAGATACGCAGTATTTT. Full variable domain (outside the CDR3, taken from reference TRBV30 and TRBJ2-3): SQTIHQWPATLVQPVGSPLSLECTVEGTSNPNLYWYRQAAGRGLQLLFYSVGIGQISSEVPQNLSASRPQDRQFILSSKKLLLSDSGFYLCAWGTGSYSTDTQYFGPGTRLTVL.

CDR3 loop: CASSSDPQTGGANGYTF. The CDR3 coding sequence is TGCGCCAGCAGCTCCGACCCTCAGACAGGGGGCGCGAATGGCTACACCTTC. V and J are TRBV5-1 and TRBJ1-2; 10 bases are shared with TRBD1. Germline lookup yields CDR1 SGHRS and CDR2 YFSETQ. The CDR3 is 17 amino acids. V lost 3 bases to trimming and J lost 6 bases; unmatched junction nucleotides: 14.

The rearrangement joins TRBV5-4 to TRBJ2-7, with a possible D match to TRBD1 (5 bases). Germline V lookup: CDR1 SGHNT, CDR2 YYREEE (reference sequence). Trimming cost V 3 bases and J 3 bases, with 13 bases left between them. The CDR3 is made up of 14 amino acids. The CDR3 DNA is TGTGCCAGCAGCTCACCCACAGGCCTCTACGAGCAGTACTTC. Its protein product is CASSSPTGLYEQYF.